This T cell receptor beta chain was profiled in a study of PD-L1 blockade in urothelial cancer. About the research overall: Samples came from 3 weeks, at the second dose, and 6 weeks into treatment.

The CDR3 extends over 16 amino acids. The germline V gene encodes CDR1 WNHNN and CDR2 SYGVQD (reference sequence). V lost 4 bases and J lost 3; bases outside the gene matches: 2. Patients were diagnosed with urothelial carcinoma, either locally advanced or metastatic. Profiled with immunoSEQ multiplex PCR; TCRdb holds only in-frame clones, not every one. The repertoire has about 100,000 clones, approximately 85% of them found once; the top ten carry roughly 2.2%. The V gene is TRBV10-1, the J gene TRBJ2-1; 14 nucleotides match TRBD2. Sequences were derived from PBMCs, sampled around atezolizumab (anti-PD-L1) treatment. The clonotype was recovered from a man aged 45-65 years with urothelial cancer. This CDR3 reads CASSGGTSGGYNEQFF. CDR3 in DNA: TGCGCCAGCAGTGGGGGGACTAGCGGGGGCTACAATGAGCAGTTCTTC.